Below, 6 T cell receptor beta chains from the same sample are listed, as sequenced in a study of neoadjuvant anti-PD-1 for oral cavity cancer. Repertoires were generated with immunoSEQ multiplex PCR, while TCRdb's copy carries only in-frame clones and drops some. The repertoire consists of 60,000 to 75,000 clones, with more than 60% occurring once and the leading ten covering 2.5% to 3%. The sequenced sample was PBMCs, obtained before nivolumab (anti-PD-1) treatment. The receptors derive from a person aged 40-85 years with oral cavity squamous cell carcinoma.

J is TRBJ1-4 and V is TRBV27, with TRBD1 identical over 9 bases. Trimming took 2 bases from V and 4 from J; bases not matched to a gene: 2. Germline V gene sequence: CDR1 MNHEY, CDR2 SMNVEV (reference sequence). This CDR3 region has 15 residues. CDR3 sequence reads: CASSLDRGNNEKLFF. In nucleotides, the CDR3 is TGTGCCAGCAGTTTAGACAGGGGGAATAATGAAAAACTGTTTTTT.

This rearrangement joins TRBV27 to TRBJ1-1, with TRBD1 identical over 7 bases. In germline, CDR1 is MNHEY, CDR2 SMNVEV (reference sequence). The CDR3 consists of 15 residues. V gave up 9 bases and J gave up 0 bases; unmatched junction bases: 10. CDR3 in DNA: TGTGCCAGTAGGAAAATGGGACAGATGAACACTGAAGCTTTCTTT. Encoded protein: CASRKMGQMNTEAFF.

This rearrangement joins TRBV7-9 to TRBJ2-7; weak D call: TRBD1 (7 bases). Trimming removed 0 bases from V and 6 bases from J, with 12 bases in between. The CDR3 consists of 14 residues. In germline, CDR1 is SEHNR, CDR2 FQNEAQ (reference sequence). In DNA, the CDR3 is TGTGCCAGCAGCTTAGCAAGGCAGGGGGGCGAGCAGTACTTC. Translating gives CASSLARQGGEQYF.

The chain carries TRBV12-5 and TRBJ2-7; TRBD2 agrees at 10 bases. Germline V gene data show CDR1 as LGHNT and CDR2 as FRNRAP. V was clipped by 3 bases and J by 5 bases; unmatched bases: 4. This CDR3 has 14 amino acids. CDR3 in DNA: TGTGCTAGTGGTTTAGCGGGAGGGGTCCACGAGCAGTACTTC. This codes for CASGLAGGVHEQYF.

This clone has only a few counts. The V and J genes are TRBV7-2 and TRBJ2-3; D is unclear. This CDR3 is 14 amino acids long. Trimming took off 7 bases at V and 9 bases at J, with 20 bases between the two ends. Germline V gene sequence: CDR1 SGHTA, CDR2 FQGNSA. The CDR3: CASNPDPRRETQYF. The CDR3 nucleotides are TGTGCCAGCAACCCGGATCCCAGAAGAGAAACGCAGTATTTT.

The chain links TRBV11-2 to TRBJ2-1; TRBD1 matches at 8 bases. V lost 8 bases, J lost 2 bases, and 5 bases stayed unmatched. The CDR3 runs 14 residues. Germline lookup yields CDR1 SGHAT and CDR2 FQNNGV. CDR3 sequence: CASGDRLTYNEQFF. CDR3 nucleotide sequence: TGTGCCAGCGGGGACAGGTTAACCTACAATGAGCAGTTCTTC.